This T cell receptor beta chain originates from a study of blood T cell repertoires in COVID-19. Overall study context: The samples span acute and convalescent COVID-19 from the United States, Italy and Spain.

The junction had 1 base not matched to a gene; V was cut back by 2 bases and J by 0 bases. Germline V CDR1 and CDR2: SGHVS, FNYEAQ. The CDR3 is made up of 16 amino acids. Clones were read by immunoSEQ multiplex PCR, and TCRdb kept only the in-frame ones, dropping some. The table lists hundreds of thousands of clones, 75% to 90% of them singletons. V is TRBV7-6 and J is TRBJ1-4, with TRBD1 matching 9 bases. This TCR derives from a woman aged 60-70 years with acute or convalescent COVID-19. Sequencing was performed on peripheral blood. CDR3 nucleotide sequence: TGTGCCAGCAGCTTACGACAGGGGGCAACTAATGAAAAACTGTTTTTT. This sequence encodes CASSLRQGATNEKLFF. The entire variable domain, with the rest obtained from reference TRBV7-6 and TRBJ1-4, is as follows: GAGVSQSPRYKVTKRGQDVALRCDPISGHVSLYWYRQALGQGPEFLTYFNYEAQQDKSGLPNDRFSAERPEGSISTLTIQRTEQRDSAMYRCASSLRQGATNEKLFFGSGTQLSVL.